The source of this TCR beta chain is a study of blood T cell repertoires in COVID-19. Study-wide background: The United States, Italy and Spain provided the acute and convalescent COVID-19 samples.

The table came from immunoSEQ multiplex PCR; TCRdb's copy has only in-frame clones and leaves some out. Counted here are under 300,000 clones, roughly nine tenths occurring once; the ten biggest clones make up 4% to 5%. V gave up 4 bases and J gave up 0 bases; unmatched junction bases: 10. This CDR3 is built from 19 residues. Germline V gives CDR1 SEHNR, CDR2 FQNEAQ (reference sequence). Sequencing was carried out using peripheral blood. This receptor was taken from a woman between 40 and 55 years old who had recovered from COVID-19. The rearrangement uses TRBV7-9 and TRBJ2-5; 14 bases are a match to TRBD2. CDR3 bases: TGTGCCAGCAGCTCTGGACTAGCGGGGGGAGCCAAGTACCAAGAGACCCAGTACTTC. Protein product: CASSSGLAGGAKYQETQYF.